The T cell receptor beta chain described here comes from a study of spatial heterogeneity in lung cancer. Findings of the study overall: Among blood samples, ubiquitous expanded tumor TCRs appeared more at resection than at follow-up.

This clonotype was observed at least ten times. Its specificity is not known. Unique molecular identifiers, one per molecule, were present on every TCR cDNA molecule. TCRdb reprocessed the 5' RACE reads with MiXCR, giving one entry per CDR3 protein. The data hold 35,000 to 45,000 distinct CDR3 sequences, with more than 7% observed a single time. The germline V and J ends were trimmed by 1 base and 0 bases, with 6 bases remaining between them. The CDR3 length is 14 residues. Time point indicated: sample taken at primary tumor resection. TCRs were sequenced from unsorted whole RNA of tumor, nontumor lung or PBMC.

The material sequenced was PBMCs, taken at surgery. The TCR sequence derives from a female donor with early-stage non-small cell lung cancer. The chain couples TRBV12-3 or TRBV12-4 to TRBJ1-1, with D uncertain. The CDR3 coding sequence is TGTGCCAGCAGTTTAGGACATTTGAACACTGAAGCTTTCTTT. Encoded protein: CASSLGHLNTEAFF.